Sequencing of this TCR beta chain was carried out in a study of CD8 T cells in ankylosing spondylitis. Study-wide results and caveats: Matched synovial fluid from ankylosing spondylitis patients was reported to be enriched for disease-linked clones. Clones linked to the disease showed a CD8+ phenotype. They occurred at relatively low frequencies in peripheral blood. Ankylosing spondylitis blood appeared to be characterized by a TCR beta motif of 8 or 9 highly homologous variants.

The table lists this clonotype with many counts. Its target is not known. Quantitative barcoded 5'-RACE was used to prepare TCR beta libraries. TCRdb re-analysed the 5' RACE reads in MiXCR, keeping a single row per CDR3 protein. The sample shows more than 150,000 distinct CDR3 sequences, 18% of them seen only once. There are 16 residues in the CDR3. The V end was cut by 4 bases, the J end by 3 bases, with 18 bases between. The germline V gene has CDR1 DFQATT and CDR2 SNEGSKA (reference sequence). The chain combines TRBV20-1 with TRBJ2-2; no definite D call. Source material: blood, either unsorted or a sorted T cell fraction (not recorded which). The TCR originated in a male donor aged 5-29 years with ankylosing spondylitis or in good health (not recorded which). In DNA, the CDR3 is TGCAGTGCTATCTCGGTGACACGGTCAGACACCGGGGAGCTGTTTTTT. Protein sequence: CSAISVTRSDTGELFF.